This record covers a single T cell receptor (beta chain). The sample is drawn from a study of blood T cell repertoires in COVID-19. Study-wide context: PBMCs, B-cell-depleted T cells, or T cells provided the cDNA or gDNA that made up the material.

Generated by immunoSEQ multiplex PCR, the TCRdb table keeps only in-frame clones and is missing some. The sample records approximately 76,000 clones, about 86% being singletons. The CDR3 runs 13 residues. CDR1 is MRHNA, CDR2 SNTAGT, per germline. The ends were cut back, 4 bases at V and 1 base at J, with 7 bases in the middle. The sequencing input was peripheral blood. This chain links TRBV6-4 with TRBJ1-1; D gene ambiguous. This receptor was obtained from a man aged 80 or over in a cohort sampled during active COVID-19. The CDR3 bases are TGTGCCAGCAGTGCACGCGAGAACACTGAAGCTTTCTTT. It specifies CASSARENTEAFF.